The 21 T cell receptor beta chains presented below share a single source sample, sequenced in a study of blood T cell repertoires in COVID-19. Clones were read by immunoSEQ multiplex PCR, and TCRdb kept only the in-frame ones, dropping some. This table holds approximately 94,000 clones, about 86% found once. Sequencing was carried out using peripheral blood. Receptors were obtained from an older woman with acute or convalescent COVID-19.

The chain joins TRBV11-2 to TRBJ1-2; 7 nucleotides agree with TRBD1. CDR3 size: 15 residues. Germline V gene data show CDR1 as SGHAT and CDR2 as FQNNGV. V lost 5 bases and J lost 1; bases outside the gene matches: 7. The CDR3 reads CASSPGTDYNYGYTF. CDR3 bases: TGTGCCAGCAGCCCCGGGACAGATTATAACTATGGCTACACCTTC.

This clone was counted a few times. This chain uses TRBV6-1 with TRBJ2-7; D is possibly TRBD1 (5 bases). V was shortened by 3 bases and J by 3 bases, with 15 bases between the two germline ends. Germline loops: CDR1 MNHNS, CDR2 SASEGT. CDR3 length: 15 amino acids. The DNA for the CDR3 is TGTGCCAGCAGTGACCGGAAACAGGTTATCTACGAGCAGTACTTC. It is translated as CASSDRKQVIYEQYF.

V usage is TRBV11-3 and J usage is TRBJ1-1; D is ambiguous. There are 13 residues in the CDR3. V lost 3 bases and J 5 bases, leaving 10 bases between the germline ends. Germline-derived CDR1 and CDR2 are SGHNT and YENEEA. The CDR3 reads CASSLEVGTEAFF. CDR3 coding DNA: TGTGCCAGCAGCTTGGAGGTGGGGACTGAAGCTTTCTTT.

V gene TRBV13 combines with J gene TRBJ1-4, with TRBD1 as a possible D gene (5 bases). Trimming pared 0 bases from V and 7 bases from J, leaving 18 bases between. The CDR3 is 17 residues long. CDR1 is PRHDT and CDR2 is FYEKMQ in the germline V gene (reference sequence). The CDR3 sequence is CASSLGQGGNFGEKLFF. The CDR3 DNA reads TGTGCCAGCAGCTTAGGGCAGGGAGGTAACTTCGGTGAAAAACTGTTTTTT.

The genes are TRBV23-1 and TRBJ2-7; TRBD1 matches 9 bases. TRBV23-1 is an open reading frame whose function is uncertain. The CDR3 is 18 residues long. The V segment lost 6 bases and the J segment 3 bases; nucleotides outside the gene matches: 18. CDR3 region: CASRGRDRAPGSVYEQYF. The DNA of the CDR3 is TGCGCCAGCAGAGGCCGGGACAGGGCACCCGGCAGCGTCTACGAGCAGTACTTC.

CDR3 nucleotide sequence: TGTGCCAGCAGCTTAGCTAGCGGGAGGACTTCCACCGGGGAGCTGTTTTTT. It specifies CASSLASGRTSTGELFF. The V gene is TRBV7-2, the J gene TRBJ2-2; 10 bases are a match to TRBD2. The germline gives CDR1 SGHTA, CDR2 FQGNSA. The CDR3 extends over 17 amino acids. J lost 4 bases, V lost 0 bases, and 5 bases had no gene match.

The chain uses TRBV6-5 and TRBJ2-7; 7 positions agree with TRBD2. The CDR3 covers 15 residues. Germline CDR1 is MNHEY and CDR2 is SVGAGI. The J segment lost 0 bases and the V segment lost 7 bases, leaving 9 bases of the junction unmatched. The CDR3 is CASTPGRVFSYEQYF. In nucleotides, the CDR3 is TGTGCCAGCACCCCAGGGAGGGTCTTCTCCTACGAGCAGTACTTC.

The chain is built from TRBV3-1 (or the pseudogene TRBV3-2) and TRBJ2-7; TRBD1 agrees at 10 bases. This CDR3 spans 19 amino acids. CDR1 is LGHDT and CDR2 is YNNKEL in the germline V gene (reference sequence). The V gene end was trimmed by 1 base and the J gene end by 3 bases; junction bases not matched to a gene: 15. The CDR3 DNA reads TGTGCCAGCAGCCAAGTAAGCCGGGACAGGGGAAAACGGGACTACGAGCAGTACTTC. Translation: CASSQVSRDRGKRDYEQYF.

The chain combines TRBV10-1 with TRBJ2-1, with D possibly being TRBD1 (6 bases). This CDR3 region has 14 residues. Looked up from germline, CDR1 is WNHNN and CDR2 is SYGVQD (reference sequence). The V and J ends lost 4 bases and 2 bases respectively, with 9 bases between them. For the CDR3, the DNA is TGCGCCAGCAGTGCCCAGGGGACCTACAATGAGCAGTTCTTC. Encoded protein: CASSAQGTYNEQFF.

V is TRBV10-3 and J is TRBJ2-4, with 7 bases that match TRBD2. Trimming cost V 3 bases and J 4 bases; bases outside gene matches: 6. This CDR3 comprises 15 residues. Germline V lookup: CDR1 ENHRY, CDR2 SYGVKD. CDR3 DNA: TGTGCCATCAGTGACCAGCGGGATCAGAAAAACATTCAGTACTTC. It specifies CAISDQRDQKNIQYF.

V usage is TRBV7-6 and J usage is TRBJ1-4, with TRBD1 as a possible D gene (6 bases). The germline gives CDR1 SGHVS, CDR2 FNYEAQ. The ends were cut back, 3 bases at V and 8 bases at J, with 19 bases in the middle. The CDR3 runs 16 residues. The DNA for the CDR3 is TGTGCCAGCAGCTTTTCGATCGGAGGGGGGGGAGAAAAACTGTTTTTT. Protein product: CASSFSIGGGGEKLFF. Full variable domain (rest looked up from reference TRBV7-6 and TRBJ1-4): GAGVSQSPRYKVTKRGQDVALRCDPISGHVSLYWYRQALGQGPEFLTYFNYEAQQDKSGLPNDRFSAERPEGSISTLTIQRTEQRDSAMYRCASSFSIGGGGEKLFFGSGTQLSVL.

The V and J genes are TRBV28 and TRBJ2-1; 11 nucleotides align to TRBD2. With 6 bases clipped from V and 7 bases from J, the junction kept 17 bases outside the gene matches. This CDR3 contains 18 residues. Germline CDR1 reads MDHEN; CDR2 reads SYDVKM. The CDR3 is CASRKGPPLAGVGNEQFF. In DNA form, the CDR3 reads TGTGCCAGCAGAAAAGGACCCCCACTAGCGGGAGTTGGTAATGAGCAGTTCTTC. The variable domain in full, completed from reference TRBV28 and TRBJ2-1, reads DVKVTQSSRYLVKRTGEKVFLECVQDMDHENMFWYRQDPGLGLRLIYFSYDVKMKEKGDIPEGYSVSREKKERFSLILESASTNQTSMYLCASRKGPPLAGVGNEQFFGPGTRLTVL.

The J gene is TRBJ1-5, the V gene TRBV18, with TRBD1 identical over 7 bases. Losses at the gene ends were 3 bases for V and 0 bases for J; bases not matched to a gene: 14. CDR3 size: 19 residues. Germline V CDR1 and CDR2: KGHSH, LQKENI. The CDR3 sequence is CASSPRPTGSLYSNQPQHF. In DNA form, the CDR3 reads TGTGCCAGCTCACCCCGCCCGACAGGGAGCCTTTATAGCAATCAGCCCCAGCATTTT.

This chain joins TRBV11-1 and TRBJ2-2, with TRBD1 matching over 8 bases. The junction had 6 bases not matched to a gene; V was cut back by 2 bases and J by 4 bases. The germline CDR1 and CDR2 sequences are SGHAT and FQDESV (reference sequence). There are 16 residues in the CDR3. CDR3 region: CASSLSRTGSTGELFF. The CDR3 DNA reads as TGTGCCAGCAGCTTATCCCGGACAGGGTCCACCGGGGAGCTGTTTTTT.

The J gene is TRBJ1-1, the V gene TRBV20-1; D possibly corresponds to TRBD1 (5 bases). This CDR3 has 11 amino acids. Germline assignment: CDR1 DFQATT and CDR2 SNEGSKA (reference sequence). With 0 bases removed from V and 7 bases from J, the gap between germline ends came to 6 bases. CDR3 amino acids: CSAREQVEAFF. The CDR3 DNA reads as TGCAGTGCTAGAGAACAGGTTGAAGCTTTCTTT.

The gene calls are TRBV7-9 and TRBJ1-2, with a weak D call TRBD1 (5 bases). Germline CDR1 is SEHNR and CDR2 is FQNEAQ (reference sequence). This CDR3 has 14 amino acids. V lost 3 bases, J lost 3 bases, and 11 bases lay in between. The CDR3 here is CASSFSGGDYGYTF. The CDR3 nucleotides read TGTGCCAGCAGCTTTTCGGGAGGGGACTATGGCTACACCTTC. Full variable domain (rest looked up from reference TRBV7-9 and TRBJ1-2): DTGVSQNPRHKITKRGQNVTFRCDPISEHNRLYWYRQTLGQGPEFLTYFQNEAQLEKSRLLSDRFSAERPKGSFSTLEIQRTEQGDSAMYLCASSFSGGDYGYTFGSGTRLTVV.

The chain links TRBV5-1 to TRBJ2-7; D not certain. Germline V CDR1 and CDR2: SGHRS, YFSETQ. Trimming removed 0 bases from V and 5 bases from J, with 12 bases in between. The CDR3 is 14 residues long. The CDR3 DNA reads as TGCGCCAGCAGCTTGGATGCCGCGTTGAACGAGCAGTACTTC. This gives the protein CASSLDAALNEQYF.

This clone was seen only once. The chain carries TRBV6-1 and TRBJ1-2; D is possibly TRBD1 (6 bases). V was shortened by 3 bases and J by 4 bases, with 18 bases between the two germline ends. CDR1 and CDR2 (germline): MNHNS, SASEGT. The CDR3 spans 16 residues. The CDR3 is CASSDHLRGEGYGYTF. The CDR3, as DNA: TGTGCCAGCAGTGACCACCTCAGGGGAGAGGGCTATGGCTACACCTTC.

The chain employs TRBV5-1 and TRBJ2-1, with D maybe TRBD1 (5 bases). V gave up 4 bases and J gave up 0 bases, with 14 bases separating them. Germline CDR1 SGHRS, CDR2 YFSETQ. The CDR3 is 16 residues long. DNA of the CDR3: TGCGCCAGCAGCCCAACAGGAAAGAGCTCCTACAATGAGCAGTTCTTC. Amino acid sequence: CASSPTGKSSYNEQFF.

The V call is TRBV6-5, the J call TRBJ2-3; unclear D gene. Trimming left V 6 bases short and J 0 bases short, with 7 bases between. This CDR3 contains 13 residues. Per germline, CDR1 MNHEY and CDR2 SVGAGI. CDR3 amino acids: CASSIPSTDTQYF. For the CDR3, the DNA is TGTGCCAGCAGCATTCCCAGCACAGATACGCAGTATTTT.

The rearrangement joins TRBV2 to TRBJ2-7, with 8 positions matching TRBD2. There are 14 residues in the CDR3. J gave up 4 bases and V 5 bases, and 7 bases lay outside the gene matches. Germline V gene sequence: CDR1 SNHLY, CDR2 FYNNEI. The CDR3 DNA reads TGTGCCAGCAGTACGAGCGGGGGTCTTTACGAGCAGTACTTC. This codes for CASSTSGGLYEQYF.